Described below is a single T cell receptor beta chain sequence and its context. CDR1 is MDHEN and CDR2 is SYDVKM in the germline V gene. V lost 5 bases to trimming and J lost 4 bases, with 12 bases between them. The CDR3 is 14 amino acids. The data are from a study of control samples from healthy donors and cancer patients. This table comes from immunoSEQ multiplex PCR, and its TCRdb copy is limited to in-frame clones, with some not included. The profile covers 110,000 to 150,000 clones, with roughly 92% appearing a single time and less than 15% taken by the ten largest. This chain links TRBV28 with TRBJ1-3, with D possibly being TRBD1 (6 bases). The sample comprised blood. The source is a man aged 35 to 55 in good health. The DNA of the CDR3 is TGTGCCAGCAGTGCCGGGACACCAGGAAACACCATATATTTT. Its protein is CASSAGTPGNTIYF.